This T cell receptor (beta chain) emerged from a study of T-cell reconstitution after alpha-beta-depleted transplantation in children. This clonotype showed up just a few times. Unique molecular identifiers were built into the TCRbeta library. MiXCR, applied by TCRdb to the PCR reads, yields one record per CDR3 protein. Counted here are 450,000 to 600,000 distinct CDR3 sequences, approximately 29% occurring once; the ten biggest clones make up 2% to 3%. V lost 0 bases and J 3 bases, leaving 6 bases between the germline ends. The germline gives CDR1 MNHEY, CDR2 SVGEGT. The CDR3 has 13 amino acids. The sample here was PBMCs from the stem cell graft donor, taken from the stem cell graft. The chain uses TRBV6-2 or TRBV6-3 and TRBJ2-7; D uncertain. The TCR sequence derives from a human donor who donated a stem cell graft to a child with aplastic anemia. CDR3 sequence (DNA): TGTGCCAGCAGTTACTCGGCAGGCTACGAGCAGTACTTC. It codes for CASSYSAGYEQYF.